These 27 T cell receptor beta chains came from one sample sequenced in a study of OX40 agonist ivuxolimab in advanced cancers. Using immunoSEQ multiplex PCR, the repertoire was profiled, and TCRdb retains in-frame clones only, with some absent. The sample gives about 32,000 clones, roughly 80% of which show up once; 15% to 20% is in the top ten. The starting material was CD4+ or CD8+ T cells sorted from blood, obtained in a trial of the OX40 agonist ivuxolimab. All receptors derive from an adult with an advanced solid tumor such as melanoma, head and neck, liver or kidney cancer.

This clone was counted once. The V gene is TRBV15, the J gene TRBJ1-1; D ambiguous. The V gene lost 1 base and the J gene lost 3 bases, with 6 bases spanning the gap. This CDR3 contains 13 residues. The germline V gene has CDR1 LNHNV and CDR2 YYDKDF (reference sequence). The CDR3 DNA sequence: TGTGCCACCAGCAGAGGGCCAGACACTGAAGCTTTCTTT. It encodes CATSRGPDTEAFF.

This chain uses TRBV19 with TRBJ2-3; no definite D call. Germline V gene data show CDR1 as LNHDA and CDR2 as SQIVND (reference sequence). Deletions cut 1 base from V and 0 bases from J, with 11 bases between. The length of the CDR3 is 16 residues. The CDR3 is CASSIVAGASTDTQYF. Here the CDR3 DNA reads TGTGCCAGTAGTATAGTCGCCGGAGCAAGCACAGATACGCAGTATTTT.

V and J are TRBV5-1 and TRBJ2-1; D is uncertain. Germline values: CDR1 SGHRS, CDR2 YFSETQ. This CDR3 region has 12 residues. Trimming left V 3 bases short and J 8 bases short, with 9 bases between. CDR3 residues: CASSSPGHEQFF. DNA for the CDR3: TGCGCCAGCAGCTCCCCCGGCCATGAGCAGTTCTTC.

DNA of the CDR3: TGTGCCAGCAGCGGAGCGGGGGGATACACAGATACGCAGTATTTT. Protein sequence: CASSGAGGYTDTQYF. The rearrangement uses TRBV28 and TRBJ2-3; TRBD2 matches 9 bases. V gave up 6 bases and J gave up 2 bases; unmatched junction bases: 6. CDR1 and CDR2 from the germline V gene are MDHEN and SYDVKM. The CDR3 has 15 residues. The full variable domain, in which reference TRBV28 and TRBJ2-3 provide the parts outside the CDR3, is DVKVTQSSRYLVKRTGEKVFLECVQDMDHENMFWYRQDPGLGLRLIYFSYDVKMKEKGDIPEGYSVSREKKERFSLILESASTNQTSMYLCASSGAGGYTDTQYFGPGTRLTVL.

The chain uses TRBV18 and TRBJ2-1, with D maybe TRBD1 (6 bases). Germline CDR1 KGHSH, CDR2 LQKENI. V gave up 2 bases and J gave up 10 bases, with 12 bases separating them. The CDR3 is made up of 13 amino acids. CDR3 in amino acids: CASSPGAGVEQFF. The CDR3 DNA follows: TGTGCCAGCTCACCAGGGGCAGGGGTCGAGCAGTTCTTC.

The V and J genes are TRBV9 and TRBJ2-7; D not certain. This CDR3 contains 12 residues. Germline CDR1 and CDR2: SGDLS and YYNGEE. With 0 bases removed from V and 5 bases from J, the gap between germline ends came to 6 bases. In DNA, the CDR3 is TGTGCCAGCAGCGTAGGCGAGGACGAGCAGTACTTC. Its protein is CASSVGEDEQYF.

This CDR3 reads CASSLGQGNTGELFF. The CDR3 DNA reads TGTGCCAGCAGCTTAGGACAGGGAAACACCGGGGAGCTGTTTTTT. V is TRBV7-9 and J is TRBJ2-2; TRBD1 matches at 7 bases. The J segment lost 2 bases and the V segment lost 1 base, leaving 1 base of the junction unmatched. Germline CDR1 SEHNR, CDR2 FQNEAQ (reference sequence). This CDR3 spans 15 amino acids.

This clone was observed a single time. The gene calls are TRBV10-3 and TRBJ2-5; possible D gene TRBD1, 5 bases. Deletions cut 2 bases from V and 2 bases from J, with 9 bases between. Germline V gene lookup returns CDR1 ENHRY and CDR2 SYGVKD. CDR3 length equals 14 residues. CDR3 sequence: CAISERTPQETQYF. CDR3 nucleotides: TGTGCCATCAGTGAGCGGACACCTCAAGAGACCCAGTACTTC.

The gene calls are TRBV27 and TRBJ2-1; 7 nucleotides agree with TRBD2. CDR1 is MNHEY, CDR2 SMNVEV, per germline (reference sequence). The V gene end was trimmed by 3 bases and the J gene end by 7 bases; junction bases not matched to a gene: 12. This CDR3 region has 16 residues. The CDR3 nucleotides are TGTGCCAGCAGTTTCATTAGCAAAGCGGGGCAGAATGAGCAGTTCTTC. This sequence encodes CASSFISKAGQNEQFF.

As DNA, the CDR3 is TGTGCCAGCAGCTTTAGCGGGGGGGGCACAGATACGCAGTATTTT. This codes for CASSFSGGGTDTQYF. The chain has TRBV9 and TRBJ2-3, with 11 bases that match TRBD2. V gave up 4 bases and J gave up 1 base; unmatched junction bases: 2. The CDR3 consists of 15 residues. Germline lookup yields CDR1 SGDLS and CDR2 YYNGEE.

The V and J genes are TRBV9 and TRBJ2-7; TRBD1 or TRBD2 may be the D gene (5 bases each). Trimming removed 3 bases at V and 0 bases at J, with 10 bases between. The germline V gene encodes CDR1 SGDLS and CDR2 YYNGEE. This CDR3 has 14 residues. DNA for the CDR3: TGTGCCAGCAGCGGGGGGACGAGCTCCTACGAGCAGTACTTC. Translated: CASSGGTSSYEQYF.

For the CDR3, the DNA is TGTGCCAGCAGCTTCGACAGACACAATGAGCAGTTCTTC. Residues: CASSFDRHNEQFF. J is TRBJ2-1 and V is TRBV13, with D perhaps matching TRBD1 (5 bases). This CDR3 has 13 residues. CDR1 is PRHDT and CDR2 is FYEKMQ in the germline V gene (reference sequence). Trimming cost V 3 bases and J 5 bases, with 8 bases left between them.

The V gene is TRBV7-3, the J gene TRBJ2-5, with D possibly being TRBD2 (6 bases). V was shortened by 5 bases and J by 4 bases, with 14 bases between the two germline ends. Germline V gene data show CDR1 as SGHTA and CDR2 as FQGTGA. The length of the CDR3 is 14 residues. The CDR3 DNA is TGTGCCAGCAGCAGAATGGGACTTCCAGAGACCCAGTACTTC. Amino acid sequence: CASSRMGLPETQYF.

About this clone itself: The same CDR3 can be traced to other DNA sequences in this sample. The chain has TRBV28 and TRBJ2-7; possibly TRBD2 for D (6 bases). Germline V gives CDR1 MDHEN, CDR2 SYDVKM. This CDR3 comprises 16 residues. V lost 6 bases to trimming and J lost 0 bases, with 18 bases between them. This CDR3 is CASRDSWRADSYEQYF. The DNA of the CDR3 is TGTGCCAGCAGGGACTCGTGGAGGGCAGACTCCTACGAGCAGTACTTC.

This clone is medium-sized. The rearrangement links TRBV6-1 to TRBJ2-7, with 7 bases that match TRBD2. V trimming: 1 base; J trimming: 4 bases; junction bases outside the gene matches: 7. CDR1 MNHNS and CDR2 SASEGT come from the germline V gene. This CDR3 contains 15 residues. CDR3 sequence reads: CASSEEGRERYEQYF. As DNA, the CDR3 is TGTGCCAGCAGTGAAGAGGGGCGGGAGCGATACGAGCAGTACTTC.

The chain employs TRBV28 and TRBJ2-2; 13 bases align to TRBD2. The V segment lost 5 bases and the J segment 7 bases; nucleotides outside the gene matches: 7. The CDR3 has 16 residues. Germline V gene lookup returns CDR1 MDHEN and CDR2 SYDVKM. DNA of the CDR3: TGTGCCAGCAGTGTCACTAGCGGGAGGGTCGGCGGGGAGCTGTTTTTT. This translates into CASSVTSGRVGGELFF.

The chain uses TRBV28 and TRBJ2-7; 8 bases align to TRBD2. This CDR3 region has 11 residues. Germline V CDR1 and CDR2: MDHEN, SYDVKM. V was pared by 10 bases and J by 2 bases, with 1 base of the junction left unmatched. The CDR3 DNA sequence: TGTGCCACGCGGGAGGCCTACGAGCAGTACTTC. It specifies CATREAYEQYF.

This chain links TRBV7-9 with TRBJ1-1, with TRBD1 matching over 9 bases. V was clipped by 4 bases and J by 6 bases; unmatched bases: 18. In germline, CDR1 is SEHNR, CDR2 FQNEAQ (reference sequence). The CDR3 spans 18 residues. CDR3 nucleotide sequence: TGTGCCAGCAGCTCCCTCCTCCTCTGGGGACAGGGAGGGCCTGAAGCTTTCTTT. Amino acid sequence: CASSSLLLWGQGGPEAFF.

This clone is classed as medium-sized. The chain couples TRBV4-1 to TRBJ2-5; 12 bases are a match to TRBD2. The CDR3 runs 17 residues. The V segment lost 1 base and the J segment 5 bases; nucleotides outside the gene matches: 8. Per the germline V gene, CDR1 is MGHRA and CDR2 is YSYEKL. CDR3 in amino acids: CASSQGASGRAGETQYF. CDR3 coding DNA: TGCGCCAGCAGCCAAGGGGCTAGCGGGAGGGCCGGGGAGACCCAGTACTTC.

The chain recombines TRBV6-6 with TRBJ1-2; unclear D gene. Per the germline V gene, CDR1 is MNHNY and CDR2 is SVGAGI (reference sequence). The CDR3 consists of 9 residues. V gave up 10 bases and J gave up 4 bases, with 4 bases separating them. The CDR3 spells CATLYGYTF. Here the CDR3 DNA reads TGTGCCACCCTCTATGGCTACACCTTC.

This chain connects TRBV4-1 to TRBJ1-1; a possible D gene is TRBD1 (5 bases). The CDR3 length is 15 residues. V was clipped by 5 bases and J by 1 base, with 14 bases between them. Germline values: CDR1 MGHRA, CDR2 YSYEKL. CDR3 in DNA: TGCGCCAGCAGCACCGTGGGACCTTCGAACACTGAAGCTTTCTTT. As protein: CASSTVGPSNTEAFF.

Here the CDR3 reads CARSFWYNTEAFF. The DNA for the CDR3 is TGTGCCAGAAGCTTTTGGTATAACACTGAAGCTTTCTTT. V usage is TRBV5-3 and J usage is TRBJ1-1; D is unresolved. TRBV5-3 falls under the ORF class, with uncertain function. The CDR3 runs to 13 residues. V lost 2 bases and J lost 2, with 7 bases in between.

This chain connects TRBV5-4 to TRBJ2-1, with 10 bases matching TRBD1. J was trimmed by 8 bases and V by 4 bases; bases with no gene match: 6. Germline V gene sequence: CDR1 SGHNT, CDR2 YYREEE (reference sequence). This CDR3 contains 14 residues. The CDR3 coding sequence is TGTGCCAGCAGCCTAGGGACAGGGGCTTATGAGCAGTTCTTC. Translating gives CASSLGTGAYEQFF.

The chain couples TRBV6-5 to TRBJ2-7; possible D gene TRBD2, 6 bases. CDR1 and CDR2 (germline): MNHEY, SVGAGI. The CDR3 is 14 amino acids. V was shortened by 1 base and J by 7 bases, with 14 bases between the two germline ends. The CDR3 sequence is CASSYFGGTGEQYF. CDR3 sequence (DNA): TGTGCCAGCAGTTACTTTGGGGGGACGGGGGAGCAGTACTTC.

The chain employs TRBV11-3 and TRBJ1-2, with a tentative D call TRBD1 (6 bases). V dropped 4 bases and J dropped 2 bases, with 11 bases sitting between them. Germline V gives CDR1 SGHNT, CDR2 YENEEA. CDR3 length equals 14 residues. The CDR3 region is CASSSGEFNYGYTF. For the CDR3, the DNA is TGTGCCAGCAGCTCAGGGGAGTTCAACTATGGCTACACCTTC.

This clone was seen only once. The chain recombines TRBV27 with TRBJ2-7; perhaps TRBD2 as D (5 bases). The germline V gene has CDR1 MNHEY and CDR2 SMNVEV (reference sequence). V lost 5 bases and J lost 4, with 15 bases in between. CDR3 length equals 14 residues. This CDR3 is CASSPRRTSYEQYF. DNA of the CDR3: TGTGCCAGCAGTCCCCGGAGGACTTCTTACGAGCAGTACTTC.

V and J are TRBV28 and TRBJ1-1; D not resolved. Germline CDR1 and CDR2: MDHEN and SYDVKM. V was shortened by 1 base and J by 5 bases, with 11 bases between the two germline ends. This CDR3 has 14 residues. DNA for the CDR3: TGTGCCAGCAGTTTATCCCGAGGAGGGACTGAAGCTTTCTTT. Translated, it gives CASSLSRGGTEAFF.